The source of this T cell receptor (beta chain) is a study of control samples from healthy donors and cancer patients (dated by TCRdb to about 2020). Concerning this clone itself: Its antigen is unknown. Base qualities are not at hand, and no much larger clone is one base apart.

Receptors were amplified or captured by the immunoSEQ multiplex PCR assay. Imported from immuneACCESS, the table was reduced by TCRdb to in-frame sequences with V and J called. These copies leave out some clones; in studies compared against another copy, an unresolved V gene accounts for under half, and the cause of the remainder is not known. The sample includes roughly 130,000 clones, with about nine tenths observed a single time. The ten top clones hold roughly 2.5% of the sample. Trimming accounts for 5 bases at V and 0 bases at J, while the number of junction bases matched to no gene is 4. From the cysteine up to the phenylalanine, the CDR3 has a length of 15 residues. Only CDR3 DNA remains: 45 bases, in frame from the first base. CDR1 and CDR2, looked up from the germline V gene, are MNHEY and SVGAGI.

Recombination linked TRBV6-5 to TRBJ2-4; a stretch of 7 junction bases matches TRBD2. The sample consisted of blood. The TCR was taken from a man between 18 and 29 years old in good health. The nucleotide sequence is given as TGTGCCAGCAGTAGCGGGGAACTAGCCAAAAACATTCAGTACTTC. This translates into CASSSGELAKNIQYF.